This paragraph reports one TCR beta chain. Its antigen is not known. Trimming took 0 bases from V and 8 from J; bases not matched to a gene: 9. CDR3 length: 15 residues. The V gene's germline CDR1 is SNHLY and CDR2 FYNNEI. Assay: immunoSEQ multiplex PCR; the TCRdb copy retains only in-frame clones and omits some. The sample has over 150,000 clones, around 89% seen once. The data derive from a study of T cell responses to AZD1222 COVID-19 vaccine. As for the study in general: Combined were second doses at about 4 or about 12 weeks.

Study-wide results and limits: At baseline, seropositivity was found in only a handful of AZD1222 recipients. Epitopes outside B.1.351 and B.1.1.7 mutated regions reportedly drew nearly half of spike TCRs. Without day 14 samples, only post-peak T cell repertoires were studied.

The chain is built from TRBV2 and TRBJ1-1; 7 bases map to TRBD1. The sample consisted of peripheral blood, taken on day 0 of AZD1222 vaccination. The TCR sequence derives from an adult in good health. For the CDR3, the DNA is TGTGCCAGCAGTGAAGCGGGGACAGCCAAAGGGGAAGCTTTCTTT. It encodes CASSEAGTAKGEAFF.